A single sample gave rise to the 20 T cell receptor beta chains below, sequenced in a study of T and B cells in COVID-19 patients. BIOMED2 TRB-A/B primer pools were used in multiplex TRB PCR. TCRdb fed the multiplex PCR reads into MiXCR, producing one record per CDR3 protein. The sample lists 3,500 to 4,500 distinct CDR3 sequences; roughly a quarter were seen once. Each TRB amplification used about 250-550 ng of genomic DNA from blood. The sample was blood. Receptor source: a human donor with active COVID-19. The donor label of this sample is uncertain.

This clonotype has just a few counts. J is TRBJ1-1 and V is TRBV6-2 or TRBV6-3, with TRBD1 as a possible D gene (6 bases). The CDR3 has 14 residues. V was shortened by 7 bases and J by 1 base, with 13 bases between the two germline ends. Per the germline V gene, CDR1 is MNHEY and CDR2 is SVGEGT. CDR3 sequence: CASTQKTGNTEAFF. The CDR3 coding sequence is TGTGCCAGCACCCAAAAGACAGGGAACACTGAAGCTTTCTTT.

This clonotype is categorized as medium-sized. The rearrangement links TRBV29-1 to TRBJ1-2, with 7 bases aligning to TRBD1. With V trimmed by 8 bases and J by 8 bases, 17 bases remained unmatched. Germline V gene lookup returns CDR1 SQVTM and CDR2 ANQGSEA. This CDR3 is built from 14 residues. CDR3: CSSHQTRTGGGYTF. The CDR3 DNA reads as TGCAGCAGCCACCAGACCAGGACAGGAGGAGGCTACACCTTC.

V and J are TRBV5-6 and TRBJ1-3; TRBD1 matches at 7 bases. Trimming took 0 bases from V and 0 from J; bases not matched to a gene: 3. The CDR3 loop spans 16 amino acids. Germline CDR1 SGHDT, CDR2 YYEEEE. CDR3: CASSLDRGYSGNTIYF. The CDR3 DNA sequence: TGTGCCAGCAGCTTGGACAGGGGCTACTCTGGAAACACCATATATTTT.

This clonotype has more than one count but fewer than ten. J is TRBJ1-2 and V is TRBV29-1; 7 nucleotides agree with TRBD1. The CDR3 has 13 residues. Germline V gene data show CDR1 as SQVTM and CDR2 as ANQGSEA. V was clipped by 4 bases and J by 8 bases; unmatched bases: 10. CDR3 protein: CSVADRENGGYTF. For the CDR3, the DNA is TGCAGCGTTGCCGACAGGGAGAATGGAGGCTACACCTTC.

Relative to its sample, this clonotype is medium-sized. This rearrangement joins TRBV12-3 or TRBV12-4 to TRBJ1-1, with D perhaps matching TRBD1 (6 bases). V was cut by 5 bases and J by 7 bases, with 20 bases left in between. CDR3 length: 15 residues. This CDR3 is CASSLGAGRAVEAFF. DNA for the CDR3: TGTGCCAGCAGTCTGGGGGCCGGAAGGGCTGTTGAAGCTTTCTTT.

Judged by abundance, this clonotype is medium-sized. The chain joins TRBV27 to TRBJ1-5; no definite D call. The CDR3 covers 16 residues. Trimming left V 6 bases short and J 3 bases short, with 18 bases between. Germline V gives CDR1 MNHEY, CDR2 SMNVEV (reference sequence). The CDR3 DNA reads TGTGCCAGCAGCCCCGTCGACACAGTCCCCAATCAGCCCCAGCATTTT. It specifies CASSPVDTVPNQPQHF.

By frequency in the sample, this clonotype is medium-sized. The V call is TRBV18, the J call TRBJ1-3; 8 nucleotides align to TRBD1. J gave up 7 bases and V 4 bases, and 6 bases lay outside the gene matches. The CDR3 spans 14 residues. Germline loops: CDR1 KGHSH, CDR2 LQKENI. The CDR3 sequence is CASSLWTGRNTIYF. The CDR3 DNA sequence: TGTGCCAGCTCACTCTGGACAGGGAGGAACACCATATATTTT.

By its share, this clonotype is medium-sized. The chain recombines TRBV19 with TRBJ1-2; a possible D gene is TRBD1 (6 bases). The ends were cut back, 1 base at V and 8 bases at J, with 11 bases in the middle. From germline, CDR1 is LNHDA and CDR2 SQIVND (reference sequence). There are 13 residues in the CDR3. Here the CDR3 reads CASSIATGLGYTF. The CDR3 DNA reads TGTGCCAGTAGTATAGCGACAGGCTTGGGCTACACCTTC.

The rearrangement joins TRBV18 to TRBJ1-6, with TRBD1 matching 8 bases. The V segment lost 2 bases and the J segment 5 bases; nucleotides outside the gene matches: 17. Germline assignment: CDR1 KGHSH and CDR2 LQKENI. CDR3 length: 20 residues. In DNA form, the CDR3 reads TGTGCCAGCTCACCAAAAGGAATCAGGGGGCGATCGGCCGATAATTCACCCCTCCACTTT. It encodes CASSPKGIRGRSADNSPLHF.

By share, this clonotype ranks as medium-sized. CDR3 residues: CATLTGRGEQYF. The CDR3 DNA reads TGTGCCACCTTGACAGGGCGAGGGGAGCAGTACTTC. This sequence joins TRBV19 and TRBJ2-7; 7 nucleotides match TRBD1. The J segment lost 7 bases and the V segment lost 10 bases, leaving 10 bases of the junction unmatched. Per germline, CDR1 LNHDA and CDR2 SQIVND (reference sequence). This CDR3 spans 12 amino acids.

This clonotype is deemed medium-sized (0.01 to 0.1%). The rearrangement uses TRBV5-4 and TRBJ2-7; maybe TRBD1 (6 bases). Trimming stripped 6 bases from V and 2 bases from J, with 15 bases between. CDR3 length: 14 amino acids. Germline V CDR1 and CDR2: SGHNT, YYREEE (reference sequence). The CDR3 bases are TGTGCCAGCACCCTAGACAGGAGTCCCTACGAGCAGTACTTC. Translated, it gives CASTLDRSPYEQYF.

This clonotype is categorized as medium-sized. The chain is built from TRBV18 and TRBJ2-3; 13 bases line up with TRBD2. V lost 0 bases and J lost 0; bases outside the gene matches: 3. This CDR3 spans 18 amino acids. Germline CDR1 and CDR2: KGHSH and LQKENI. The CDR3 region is CASSPPTSGGLSTDTQYF. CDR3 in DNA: TGTGCCAGCTCACCACCGACTAGCGGGGGGTTAAGCACAGATACGCAGTATTTT.

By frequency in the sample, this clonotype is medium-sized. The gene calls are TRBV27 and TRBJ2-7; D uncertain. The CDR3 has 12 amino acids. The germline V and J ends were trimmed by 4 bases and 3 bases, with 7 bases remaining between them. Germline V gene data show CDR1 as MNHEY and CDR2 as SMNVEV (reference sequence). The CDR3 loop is CASSSSLYEQYF. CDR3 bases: TGTGCCAGCAGTTCAAGCCTCTACGAGCAGTACTTC.

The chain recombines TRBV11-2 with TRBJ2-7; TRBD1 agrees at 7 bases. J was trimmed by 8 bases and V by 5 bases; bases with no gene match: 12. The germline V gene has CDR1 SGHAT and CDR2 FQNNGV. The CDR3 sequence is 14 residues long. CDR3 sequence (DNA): TGTGCCAGCAGCACCCTAAGGACAGGCACTCAGCAGTACTTC. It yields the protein CASSTLRTGTQQYF.

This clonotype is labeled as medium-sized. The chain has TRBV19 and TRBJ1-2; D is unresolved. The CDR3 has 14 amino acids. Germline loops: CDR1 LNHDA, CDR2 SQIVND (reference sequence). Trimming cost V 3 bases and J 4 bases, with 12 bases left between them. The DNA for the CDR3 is TGTGCCAGTAGTATGGGAGAGCCGCGCTATGGCTACACCTTC. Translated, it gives CASSMGEPRYGYTF.

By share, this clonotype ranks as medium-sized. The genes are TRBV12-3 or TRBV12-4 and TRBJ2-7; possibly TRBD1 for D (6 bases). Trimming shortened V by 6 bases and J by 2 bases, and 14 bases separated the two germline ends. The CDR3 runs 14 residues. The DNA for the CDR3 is TGTGCCAGCAGCTCCGGGACAAAACCCTACGAGCAGTACTTC. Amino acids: CASSSGTKPYEQYF.

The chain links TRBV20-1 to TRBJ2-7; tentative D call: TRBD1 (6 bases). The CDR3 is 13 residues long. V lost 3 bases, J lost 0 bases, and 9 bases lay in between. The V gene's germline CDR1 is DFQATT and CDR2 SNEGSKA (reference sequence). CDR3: CSASRTDSYEQYF. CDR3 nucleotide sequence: TGCAGTGCTAGTAGGACAGACTCCTACGAGCAGTACTTC.

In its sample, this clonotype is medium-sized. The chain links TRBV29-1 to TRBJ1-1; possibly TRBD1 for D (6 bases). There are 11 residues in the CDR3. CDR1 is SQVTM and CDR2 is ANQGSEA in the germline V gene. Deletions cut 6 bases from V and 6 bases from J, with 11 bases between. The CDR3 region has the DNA TGCAGCGTCGGGGGCGCATCTGAAGCTTTCTTT. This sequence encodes CSVGGASEAFF.

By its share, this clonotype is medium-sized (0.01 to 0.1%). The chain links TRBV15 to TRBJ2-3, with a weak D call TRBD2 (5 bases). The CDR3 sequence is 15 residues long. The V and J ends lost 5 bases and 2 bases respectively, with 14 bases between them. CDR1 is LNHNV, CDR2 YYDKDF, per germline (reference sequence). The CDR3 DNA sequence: TGTGCCACCAGCGTTACTAGACGGGACACAGATACGCAGTATTTT. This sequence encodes CATSVTRRDTDTQYF.

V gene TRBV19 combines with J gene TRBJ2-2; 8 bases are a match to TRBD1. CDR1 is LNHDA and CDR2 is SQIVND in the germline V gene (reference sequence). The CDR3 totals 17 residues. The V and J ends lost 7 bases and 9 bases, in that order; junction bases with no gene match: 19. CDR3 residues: CASKPGRQGAGGRELFF. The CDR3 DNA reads TGTGCCAGTAAACCGGGGCGGCAGGGGGCCGGTGGGAGGGAGCTGTTTTTT.